The text below deals with one T cell receptor (beta chain). As yet, its antigen is unknown. The data originate from a study of T cells in localized non-small cell lung cancer. The study, taken as a whole, reports: Paired adjacent lung recovered a median approximately 62 of the top 100 tumor clones. Higher blood T cell density went with longer overall survival. Tumor samples were not multi-region, leaving intratumor heterogeneity unexcluded.

Clones were read by immunoSEQ multiplex PCR, and TCRdb kept only the in-frame ones, dropping some. Of around 15,000 clones in the sample, approximately 85% are singletons; the top ten hold under 25%. The material sequenced was peripheral blood, taken before any cancer treatment. This clonotype was obtained from a female donor over 55 with stage I squamous cell lung carcinoma.

CDR3 bases: TGTGCCAGCAGCGTAGGACTTCCGCTATATGGCTACACCTTC. Its protein is CASSVGLPLYGYTF. V and J are TRBV9 and TRBJ1-2; no clear D. Trimming took off 0 bases at V and 5 bases at J, with 11 bases between the two ends. The CDR3 length is 14 residues. Germline CDR1 and CDR2: SGDLS and YYNGEE. The full variable domain, completed using reference TRBV9 and TRBJ1-2, is DSGVTQTPKHLITATGQRVTLRCSPRSGDLSVYWYQQSLDQGLQFLIQYYNGEERAKGNILERFSAQQFPDLHSELNLSSLELGDSALYFCASSVGLPLYGYTFGSGTRLTVV.